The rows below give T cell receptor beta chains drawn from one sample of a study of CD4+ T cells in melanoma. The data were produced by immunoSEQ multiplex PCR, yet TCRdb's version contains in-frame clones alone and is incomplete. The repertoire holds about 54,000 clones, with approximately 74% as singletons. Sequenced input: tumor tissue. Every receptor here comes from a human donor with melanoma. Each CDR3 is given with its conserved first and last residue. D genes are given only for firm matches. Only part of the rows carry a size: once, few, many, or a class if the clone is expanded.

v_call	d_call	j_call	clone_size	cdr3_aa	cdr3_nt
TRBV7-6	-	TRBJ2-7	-	CASSPLGAAGASSYEQYF	TGTGCCAGCAGCCCTCTCGGAGCGGCGGGGGCGAGCTCCTACGAGCAGTACTTC
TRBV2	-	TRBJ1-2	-	CASSEEAPNYGYTF	TGTGCCAGCAGTGAAGAGGCCCCTAACTATGGCTACACCTTC
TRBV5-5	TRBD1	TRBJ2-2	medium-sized	CASSSTGAGELFF	TGTGCCAGCAGTTCTACAGGGGCCGGGGAGCTGTTTTTT
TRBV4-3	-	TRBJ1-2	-	CASSQERWYDGYTF	TGCGCCAGCAGCCAAGAACGGTGGTATGATGGCTACACCTTC
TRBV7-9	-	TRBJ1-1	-	CASSFEGNTEAFF	TGTGCCAGCAGCTTCGAAGGCAACACTGAAGCTTTCTTT
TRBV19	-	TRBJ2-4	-	CASSAIGTLGGNIQYF	TGTGCCAGTAGTGCGATTGGCACCCTGGGGGGAAACATTCAGTACTTC
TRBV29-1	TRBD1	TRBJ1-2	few	CSVGPGQALYGYTF	TGCAGCGTTGGGCCGGGACAGGCCCTATATGGCTACACCTTC
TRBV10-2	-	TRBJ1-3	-	CASSAADTIYF	TGCGCCAGCAGTGCCGCGGACACCATATATTTT
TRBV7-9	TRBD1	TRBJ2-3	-	CASSGGTGGPDTQYF	TGTGCCAGCAGCGGAGGGACAGGGGGGCCAGATACGCAGTATTTT
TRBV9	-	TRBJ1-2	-	CASSVGWSANYGYTF	TGTGCCAGCAGCGTAGGGTGGTCGGCGAACTATGGCTACACCTTC
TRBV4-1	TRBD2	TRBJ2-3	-	CASSPGLADTQYF	TGCGCCAGCAGCCCCGGACTAGCGGATACGCAGTATTTT
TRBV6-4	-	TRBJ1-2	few	CASSDSSGYTF	TGTGCCAGCAGTGACTCGTCTGGCTACACCTTC
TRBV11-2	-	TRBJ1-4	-	CASSKDRDSLNEKLFF	TGTGCCAGCAGTAAAGACCGGGACTCGCTAAATGAAAAACTGTTTTTT
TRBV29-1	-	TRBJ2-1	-	CSVAQQGSEQFF	TGCAGCGTTGCCCAACAGGGAAGCGAGCAGTTCTTC
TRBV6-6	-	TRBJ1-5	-	CASSYSSQPQHF	TGTGCCAGCAGTTACTCGTCTCAGCCCCAGCATTTT
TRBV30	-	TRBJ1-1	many	CAWKHTTNTEAFF	TGTGCCTGGAAACATACCACAAACACTGAAGCTTTCTTT
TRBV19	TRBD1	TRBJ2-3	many	CASSTSGQPTDTQYF	TGTGCCAGTAGTACCTCGGGACAGCCTACAGATACGCAGTATTTT
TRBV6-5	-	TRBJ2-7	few	CASSYSSAKNSYEQYF	TGTGCCAGCAGTTACTCGTCAGCCAAAAACTCCTACGAGCAGTACTTC
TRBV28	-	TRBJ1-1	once	CASIPIPPRLNTEAFF	TGTGCCAGCATCCCCATACCCCCCAGGCTGAACACTGAAGCTTTCTTT
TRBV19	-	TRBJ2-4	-	CASNQGLGKNIQYF	TGTGCCAGTAACCAGGGCTTGGGCAAAAACATTCAGTACTTC
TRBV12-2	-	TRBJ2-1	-	CASRLVASGELYNEQFF	TGTGCAAGTCGCTTAGTGGCTAGCGGGGAACTTTACAATGAGCAGTTCTTC
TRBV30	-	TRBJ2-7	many	CAWTGTPHYEQYF	TGTGCCTGGACCGGGACACCACACTACGAGCAGTACTTC
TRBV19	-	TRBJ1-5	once	CASSIDPNQPQHF	TGTGCCAGTAGTATTGATCCCAATCAGCCCCAGCATTTT
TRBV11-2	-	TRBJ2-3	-	CASKALARLTDTQYF	TGTGCCAGCAAGGCTCTTGCGAGGCTCACAGATACGCAGTATTTT
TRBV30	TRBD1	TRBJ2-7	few	CAWVRQGAYEQYF	TGTGCCTGGGTGAGACAGGGGGCCTACGAGCAGTACTTC
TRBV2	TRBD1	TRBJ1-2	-	CASSERQGANVYTF	TGTGCCAGCAGTGAAAGGCAGGGGGCGAATGTCTACACCTTC